These 10 T cell receptor beta chains share one sample of origin, sequenced in a study of cytomegalovirus exposure and HLA in healthy donors. Primers for the PCR totalled 60 Vbeta and 13 Jbeta. Assay: immunoSEQ multiplex PCR; the TCRdb copy retains only in-frame clones and omits some. The top ten clones hold more than 4% of a sample with more than 100,000 clones, approximately 87% of them seen once. Sequencing input: PBMCs. Receptors were obtained from a woman younger than 45 in good health and CMV-seronegative.

The V call is TRBV29-1, the J call TRBJ1-1; 8 bases align to TRBD1. V was clipped by 7 bases and J by 2 bases; unmatched bases: 12. The CDR3 has 15 residues. Germline V lookup: CDR1 SQVTM, CDR2 ANQGSEA. CDR3 in DNA: TGCAGCGCGGGGGGAGGACAGGGAGTTAACACTGAAGCTTTCTTT. This sequence encodes CSAGGGQGVNTEAFF.

The chain is built from TRBV19 and TRBJ2-7; 9 bases are shared with TRBD1. V shed 5 bases, J shed 4 bases, and the junction held 6 bases outside the gene matches. The V gene's germline CDR1 is LNHDA and CDR2 SQIVND (reference sequence). The CDR3 consists of 14 residues. The CDR3 DNA is TGTGCCAGTAGTGGGGGACAGGGAAGGTACGAGCAGTACTTC. Protein product: CASSGGQGRYEQYF. The whole variable domain, remainder taken from reference TRBV19 and TRBJ2-7, is DGGITQSPKYLFRKEGQNVTLSCEQNLNHDAMYWYRQDPGQGLRLIYYSQIVNDFQKGDIAEGYSVSREKKESFPLTVTSAQKNPTAFYLCASSGGQGRYEQYFGPGTRLTVT.

This sequence joins TRBV7-9 and TRBJ2-2, with D possibly TRBD1 on 5 matching bases. Germline lookup yields CDR1 SEHNR and CDR2 FQNEAQ (reference sequence). Trimming stripped 1 base from V and 9 bases from J, with 12 bases between. The CDR3 covers 14 residues. The DNA of the CDR3 is TGTGCCAGCAGCTTAGAACAAAGGGGCCGGGAGCTGTTTTTT. Its protein product is CASSLEQRGRELFF.

This clone came up once. This chain connects TRBV2 to TRBJ1-1; 9 nucleotides match TRBD1. Germline assignment: CDR1 SNHLY and CDR2 FYNNEI. The CDR3 is made up of 14 amino acids. V trimming: 5 bases; J trimming: 6 bases; junction bases outside the gene matches: 7. The CDR3 reads CASSKTGGLPEAFF. In DNA, the CDR3 is TGTGCCAGCAGTAAGACAGGGGGGTTGCCTGAAGCTTTCTTT.

The rearrangement uses TRBV2 and TRBJ2-5, with TRBD1 identical over 8 bases. With the DNA end fitting TRBJ2-7 better, the J assignment may be wrong. There are 13 residues in the CDR3. CDR1 is SNHLY, CDR2 FYNNEI, per germline. CDR3 DNA: TGTGCCAGCAGTGAAGTCACAGGGGGCGAGCAGTACTTC. Protein sequence: CASSEVTGGEQYF.

In this sample, this clone turned up once. V and J are TRBV29-1 and TRBJ1-2; 7 nucleotides line up with TRBD1. After removal of 8 bases from V and 7 bases from J, the junction contained 7 bases not matched to a gene. This CDR3 has 11 residues. Germline V gene lookup returns CDR1 SQVTM and CDR2 ANQGSEA. The CDR3 reads CSLLEGAGYTF. The CDR3 coding sequence is TGCAGCCTTTTGGAGGGGGCTGGCTACACCTTC.

The rearrangement joins TRBV5-4 to TRBJ2-3; 16 bases align to TRBD2. Unmatched junction bases numbered 8, after V lost 4 bases and J lost 3 bases. The CDR3 covers 18 residues. Germline V CDR1 and CDR2: SGHNT, YYREEE (reference sequence). The CDR3 is CASSLGLAGGRRTDTQYF. CDR3 DNA: TGTGCCAGCAGCCTGGGACTAGCGGGAGGGCGGAGGACAGATACGCAGTATTTT. Variable domain in full (rest from reference TRBV5-4 and TRBJ2-3): ETGVTQSPTHLIKTRGQQVTLRCSSQSGHNTVSWYQQALGQGPQFIFQYYREEENGRGNFPPRFSGLQFPNYSSELNVNALELDDSALYLCASSLGLAGGRRTDTQYFGPGTRLTVL.

J is TRBJ1-5 and V is TRBV15; no reliable D call. Per germline, CDR1 LNHNV and CDR2 YYDKDF (reference sequence). The CDR3 is made up of 17 amino acids. Trimming took 1 base from V and 6 from J, leaving 19 bases between them. This CDR3 reads CATSRGASHGLGQPQHF. As DNA, the CDR3 is TGTGCCACCAGCAGAGGGGCCAGTCATGGACTGGGTCAGCCCCAGCATTTT.

The rearrangement uses TRBV7-2 and TRBJ2-3; 7 nucleotides line up with TRBD2. This CDR3 is built from 15 residues. V lost 5 bases to trimming and J lost 0 bases; unmatched junction nucleotides: 5. Looked up from germline, CDR1 is SGHTA and CDR2 is FQGNSA. The CDR3 sequence: CASSLSGMSTDTQYF. The CDR3 region has the DNA TGTGCCAGCAGCCTCAGCGGGATGAGCACAGATACGCAGTATTTT.

The V call is TRBV30, the J call TRBJ2-3; D possibly corresponds to TRBD1 (5 bases). Germline V gene lookup returns CDR1 GTSNPN and CDR2 SVGIG (reference sequence). The CDR3 has 14 amino acids. Trimming cost V 4 bases and J 3 bases, with 14 bases left between them. DNA for the CDR3: TGTGCCTGGATTGGGGCCGACGGGACAGATACGCAGTATTTT. This translates into CAWIGADGTDTQYF. Complete variable domain (other parts from reference TRBV30 and TRBJ2-3): SQTIHQWPATLVQPVGSPLSLECTVEGTSNPNLYWYRQAAGRGLQLLFYSVGIGQISSEVPQNLSASRPQDRQFILSSKKLLLSDSGFYLCAWIGADGTDTQYFGPGTRLTVL.